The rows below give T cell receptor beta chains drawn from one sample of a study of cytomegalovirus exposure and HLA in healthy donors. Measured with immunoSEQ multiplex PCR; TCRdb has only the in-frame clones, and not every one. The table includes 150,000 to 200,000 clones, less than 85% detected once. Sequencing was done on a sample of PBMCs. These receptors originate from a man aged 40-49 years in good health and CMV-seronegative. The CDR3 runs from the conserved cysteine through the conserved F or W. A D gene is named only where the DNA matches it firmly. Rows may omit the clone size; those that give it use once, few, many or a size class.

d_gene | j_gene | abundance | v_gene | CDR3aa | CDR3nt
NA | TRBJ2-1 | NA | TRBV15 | CATSSGSSANEQFF | TGTGCCACCAGCAGTGGCTCTAGCGCTAATGAGCAGTTCTTC
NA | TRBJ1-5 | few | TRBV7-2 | CASSSSGTSNQPQHF | TGTGCCAGCAGCTCCTCCGGGACTTCTAATCAGCCCCAGCATTTT
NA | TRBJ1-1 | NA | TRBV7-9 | CASSQGKGGPDAFF | TGTGCCAGCAGCCAGGGTAAGGGAGGGCCCGACGCTTTCTTT
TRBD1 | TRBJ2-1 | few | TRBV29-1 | CSVLGQGTYNEQFF | TGCAGCGTCCTCGGACAGGGGACTTACAATGAGCAGTTCTTC
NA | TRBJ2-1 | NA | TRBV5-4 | CASSWSGGNEQFF | TGTGCCAGCAGCTGGTCCGGGGGCAATGAGCAGTTCTTC
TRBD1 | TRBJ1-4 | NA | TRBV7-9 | CASSLNQRQGELFF | TGTGCCAGCAGCTTAAACCAGAGACAGGGGGAACTGTTTTTT
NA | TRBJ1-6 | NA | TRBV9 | CASSVEPETGYNSPLHF | TGTGCCAGCAGCGTAGAACCCGAAACAGGCTATAATTCACCCCTCCACTTT
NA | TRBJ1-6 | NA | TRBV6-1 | CASSRGVADSPLHF | TGTGCCAGCAGTAGGGGAGTAGCGGATTCACCCCTCCACTTT
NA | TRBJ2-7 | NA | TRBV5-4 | CASSSGGPGSYEQYF | TGTGCCAGCAGCTCGGGGGGCCCAGGGTCCTACGAGCAGTACTTC
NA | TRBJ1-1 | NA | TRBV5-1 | CATSTGGSNTEAFF | TGCGCCACCTCCACGGGGGGCTCGAACACTGAAGCTTTCTTT
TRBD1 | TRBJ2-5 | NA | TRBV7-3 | CASSPWPTGGLRETQYF | TGTGCCAGCAGCCCCTGGCCGACAGGGGGTCTTAGAGAGACCCAGTACTTC
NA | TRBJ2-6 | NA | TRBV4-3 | CASSQDRGSGANVLTF | TGCGCCAGCAGCCAAGACAGGGGCTCTGGGGCCAACGTCCTGACTTTC
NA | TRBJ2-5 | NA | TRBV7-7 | CASSLSVPGEQYF | TGTGCTAGCAGCTTATCCGTCCCGGGGGAGCAGTACTTC
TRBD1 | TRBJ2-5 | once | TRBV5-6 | CASSLGQGALETQYF | TGTGCCAGCAGCTTGGGACAGGGGGCTTTGGAGACCCAGTACTTC